Presented here are 19 T cell receptor beta chains from one specimen sequenced in a study of blood T cell repertoires in COVID-19. Generated by immunoSEQ multiplex PCR, the TCRdb table keeps only in-frame clones and is missing some. The repertoire has about 120,000 clones, about four fifths of them found once; the top ten carry under 5%. Sample: peripheral blood. These receptors originate from a woman older than 75 with acute or convalescent COVID-19.

The genes are TRBV18 and TRBJ2-3; 9 bases are shared with TRBD1. The CDR3 length is 15 residues. The germline gives CDR1 KGHSH, CDR2 LQKENI. With 2 bases clipped from V and 10 bases from J, the junction kept 10 bases outside the gene matches. The CDR3 sequence: CASSPAGQGGTAQYF. The DNA of the CDR3 is TGTGCCAGCTCACCAGCGGGACAGGGTGGTACGGCGCAGTATTTT.

The rearrangement links TRBV7-2 to TRBJ2-1; D unresolved. The CDR3 runs 15 residues. V lost 1 base, J lost 7 bases, and 14 bases lay in between. Germline V gene data show CDR1 as SGHTA and CDR2 as FQGNSA. This chain's CDR3 is CASSLGEATTNEQFF. The CDR3 nucleotides are TGTGCCAGCAGCTTAGGAGAGGCTACCACTAATGAGCAGTTCTTC.

The CDR3 loop is CASSEQEETQYF. The CDR3 region has the DNA TGTGCCAGCAGCGAACAGGAAGAGACCCAGTACTTC. The V gene is TRBV7-3, the J gene TRBJ2-5, with D perhaps matching TRBD1 (5 bases). Trimming removed 5 bases from V and 3 bases from J, with 7 bases in between. CDR3 length: 12 amino acids. CDR1 and CDR2 (germline): SGHTA, FQGTGA.

The V call is TRBV3-1 (or the pseudogene TRBV3-2), the J call TRBJ1-4, with 9 positions matching TRBD1. Germline CDR1 and CDR2: LGHDT and YNNKEL (reference sequence). The CDR3 extends over 17 amino acids. V lost 4 bases, J lost 5 bases, and 11 bases stayed unmatched. This chain's CDR3 is CASSLPGQGEGNEKLFF. The CDR3 bases are TGTGCCAGCAGCCTTCCGGGACAGGGTGAGGGGAATGAAAAACTGTTTTTT.

J is TRBJ1-1 and V is TRBV19; 11 bases fit TRBD1. From germline, CDR1 is LNHDA and CDR2 SQIVND (reference sequence). V shed 9 bases and J 1 base; nucleotides not matched to a gene: 7. The CDR3 runs 15 residues. This chain's CDR3 is CASTGTGGKNTEAFF. CDR3 nucleotide sequence: TGTGCCAGCACCGGGACAGGGGGAAAGAACACTGAAGCTTTCTTT.

The gene calls are TRBV7-2 and TRBJ1-1; 9 positions agree with TRBD1. The length of the CDR3 is 16 residues. V shed 5 bases, J shed 1 base, and the junction held 8 bases outside the gene matches. CDR1 and CDR2 from the germline V gene are SGHTA and FQGNSA. The chain's CDR3 is CASSPQTGGENTEAFF. The CDR3 bases are TGTGCCAGCAGCCCCCAGACAGGGGGGGAGAACACTGAAGCTTTCTTT.

The rearrangement uses TRBV6-5 and TRBJ2-7; maybe TRBD2 (5 bases). The germline CDR1 and CDR2 sequences are MNHEY and SVGAGI. The CDR3 is made up of 14 amino acids. V shed 4 bases and J shed 2 bases, with 12 bases lying between them. This CDR3 reads CASSSVRGTYEQYF. CDR3 DNA: TGTGCCAGCAGTTCCGTCCGGGGAACCTACGAGCAGTACTTC.

The V call is TRBV10-3, the J call TRBJ2-3, with D perhaps TRBD2 (5 bases). The CDR3 loop spans 18 amino acids. In germline, CDR1 is ENHRY, CDR2 SYGVKD. Trimming pared 2 bases from V and 0 bases from J, leaving 18 bases between. The CDR3, as DNA: TGTGCCATCAGTGAGGCCACGCGGGCTCGAATTAGCACAGATACGCAGTATTTT. Protein: CAISEATRARISTDTQYF.

Written as DNA, the CDR3 is TGTGCCAGCAGTGACCCGGGCACTAGCGGGGACAATGAGCAGTTCTTC. This codes for CASSDPGTSGDNEQFF. The rearrangement links TRBV25-1 to TRBJ2-1; the match to TRBD2 covers 10 bases. CDR1 is MGHDK, CDR2 SYGVNS, per germline. The ends lost 3 bases at V and 5 bases at J; junction bases unmatched: 7. This CDR3 comprises 16 residues.

This chain uses TRBV5-1 with TRBJ2-5; no definite D call. The CDR3 is 14 residues long. Germline loops: CDR1 SGHRS, CDR2 YFSETQ. Deletions cut 0 bases from V and 3 bases from J, with 9 bases between. DNA for the CDR3: TGCGCCAGCAGCTTGGGTCCAGGAAAAGAGACCCAGTACTTC. Translated: CASSLGPGKETQYF.

The chain combines TRBV5-6 with TRBJ2-5; 14 bases are a match to TRBD2. The germline V gene has CDR1 SGHDT and CDR2 YYEEEE. This CDR3 spans 15 amino acids. Trimming took 7 bases from V and 4 from J; bases not matched to a gene: 6. CDR3 region: CASFYGLAGGETQYF. DNA for the CDR3: TGTGCCAGCTTCTACGGACTAGCGGGAGGAGAGACCCAGTACTTC.

Here the CDR3 DNA reads TGTGCCAGCAGCCCATGGCGGGGGGCTGAGCAGTTCTTC. Translation gives CASSPWRGAEQFF. V gene TRBV7-3 combines with J gene TRBJ2-1; 8 nucleotides line up with TRBD2. Germline trimming cut 5 bases from V and 9 bases from J; bases unmatched to any gene: 6. Germline-derived CDR1 and CDR2 are SGHTA and FQGTGA. There are 13 residues in the CDR3.

This sequence joins TRBV24-1 and TRBJ2-5, with D maybe TRBD2 (6 bases). Germline V gives CDR1 KGHDR, CDR2 SFDVKD. This CDR3 comprises 12 residues. V was clipped by 12 bases and J by 3 bases, with 13 bases between them. CDR3 sequence: CASQGEEETQYF. The CDR3 coding sequence is TGTGCCTCCCAAGGGGAGGAAGAGACCCAGTACTTC.

This clone was counted between two and nine times. V gene TRBV19 combines with J gene TRBJ1-5; D may be TRBD1 (6 bases). There are 15 residues in the CDR3. Germline V gene sequence: CDR1 LNHDA, CDR2 SQIVND (reference sequence). V was cut by 5 bases and J by 7 bases, with 18 bases left in between. The CDR3 DNA is TGTGCCAGTAGTTCCCTACAGGGAATCGGGCAGCCCCAGCATTTT. It is translated as CASSSLQGIGQPQHF.

This clone has only one observation. The V call is TRBV18, the J call TRBJ2-2; 10 bases align to TRBD2. With V trimmed by 3 bases and J by 5 bases, 3 bases remained unmatched. The germline V gene has CDR1 KGHSH and CDR2 LQKENI. The CDR3 extends over 15 amino acids. The CDR3 DNA reads as TGTGCCAGCTCACCGGGACTAGCGAGTACCGGGGAGCTGTTTTTT. Protein sequence: CASSPGLASTGELFF.

At least ten counts were recorded for this clone. The J gene is TRBJ1-2, the V gene TRBV29-1; 7 bases line up with TRBD1. Per germline, CDR1 SQVTM and CDR2 ANQGSEA. The CDR3 consists of 13 residues. Trimming at V came to 7 bases and at J to 4 bases, leaving 9 bases not matched to a gene. DNA of the CDR3: TGCAGCGCTCCCGACAGGGCCAGCTATGGCTACACCTTC. Translating it yields CSAPDRASYGYTF.

The chain uses TRBV15 and TRBJ1-6; D remains unclear. CDR3 length: 16 amino acids. Germline V gene lookup returns CDR1 LNHNV and CDR2 YYDKDF (reference sequence). Trimming left V 5 bases short and J 7 bases short, with 18 bases between. CDR3 in amino acids: CATSRVLGAGNSPLHF. The DNA of the CDR3 is TGTGCCACCAGCCGAGTACTAGGCGCCGGCAATTCACCCCTCCACTTT.

The chain carries TRBV11-2 and TRBJ1-6; D gene unclear. Trimming pared 1 base from V and 6 bases from J, leaving 7 bases between. Germline CDR1 and CDR2: SGHAT and FQNNGV. This CDR3 region has 14 residues. CDR3 in DNA: TGTGCCAGCAGCTTAGTTACAAGTAATTCACCCCTCCACTTT. Its translation is CASSLVTSNSPLHF.

This clone has just one count. For the CDR3, the DNA is TGTGCCAGCAGTGATCCTACACAGGGACAAGGAAACACCATATATTTT. Its translation: CASSDPTQGQGNTIYF. This rearrangement joins TRBV25-1 to TRBJ1-3; maybe TRBD1 (6 bases). V lost 3 bases and J lost 4, with 16 bases in between. Germline CDR1 MGHDK, CDR2 SYGVNS. The CDR3 contains 16 residues.